Ten or more counts support the clone carrying this T cell receptor beta chain. The sample belongs to a study of regulatory T cells in long-lasting Graves disease. Documented time point: newly diagnosed GD, antithyroid drugs for less than 3 months. PBMCs provided the RNA from which the TCR library was made. With 3 bases clipped from V and 5 bases from J, the junction kept 6 bases outside the gene matches. Germline CDR1 reads SNHLY; CDR2 reads FYNNEI. CDR3 length equals 15 residues. According to the study, TCR beta libraries were built with iRepertoire HTBI primers and CDR3-region Arm-PCR. MiXCR, run by TCRdb on the multiplex PCR reads, gives a single entry per CDR3 protein. The table lists hundreds of thousands of distinct CDR3 sequences, around 17% of them singletons. This sample also appeared in a second study, on T cells in Graves' hyperthyroidism and ophthalmopathy.

This sequence was found in a young woman with Graves disease. The sample was peripheral blood mononuclear cells (PBMCs), taken at new diagnosis, from a patient treated with antithyroid drugs. The genes are TRBV2 and TRBJ2-1, with TRBD2 matching over 8 bases. CDR3 sequence (DNA): TGTGCCAGCAGTGATTTGACGGGAGGGAACAATGAGCAGTTCTTC. Translation: CASSDLTGGNNEQFF.